The 25 T cell receptor beta chains in this list originate from one sample, sequenced in a study of OX40 agonist ivuxolimab in advanced cancers. This table comes from immunoSEQ multiplex PCR, and its TCRdb copy is limited to in-frame clones, with some not included. The repertoire holds nearly 70,000 clones, approximately 81% seen once, with roughly 6.1% in the top ten. Sequenced here: CD4+ or CD8+ T cells sorted from blood, sampled in a trial of the OX40 agonist ivuxolimab. The origin of the receptors is an adult with an advanced solid tumor such as melanoma, head and neck, liver or kidney cancer.

The chain is built from TRBV5-6 and TRBJ2-5; D call uncertain. The CDR3 extends over 13 amino acids. Germline CDR1 and CDR2: SGHDT and YYEEEE. Trimming cost V 7 bases and J 5 bases, with 15 bases left between them. The CDR3, as DNA: TGTGCCAGCGGGCTCTCTGGATGGGAGACCCAGTACTTC. This gives the protein CASGLSGWETQYF.

This clone was detected once. V usage is TRBV2 and J usage is TRBJ2-4; 14 nucleotides agree with TRBD2. V lost 4 bases and J lost 2; bases outside the gene matches: 7. Germline V gene sequence: CDR1 SNHLY, CDR2 FYNNEI. The CDR3 is made up of 18 amino acids. In DNA, the CDR3 is TGTGCCAGCAGTGGCGGGACTAGCGGGGGTGAAACCAAAAACATTCAGTACTTC. It is translated as CASSGGTSGGETKNIQYF.

The rearrangement uses TRBV10-3 and TRBJ1-6; 8 nucleotides align to TRBD1. Looked up from germline, CDR1 is ENHRY and CDR2 is SYGVKD. The CDR3 covers 15 residues. V lost 2 bases, J lost 7 bases, and 4 bases stayed unmatched. In nucleotides, the CDR3 is TGTGCCATCAGTGAGACACAGGGGGTGAATTCACCCCTCCACTTT. Residues: CAISETQGVNSPLHF.

The V gene is TRBV13, the J gene TRBJ2-1; possibly TRBD2 for D (6 bases). V lost 3 bases and J 2 bases, leaving 11 bases between the germline ends. The germline CDR1 and CDR2 sequences are PRHDT and FYEKMQ (reference sequence). The CDR3 extends over 15 amino acids. CDR3 sequence (DNA): TGTGCCAGCAGCTTTACTAGCACTCCCTACAATGAGCAGTTCTTC. It is translated as CASSFTSTPYNEQFF.

This sequence joins TRBV27 and TRBJ1-1; 9 bases align to TRBD1. Germline-derived CDR1 and CDR2 are MNHEY and SMNVEV (reference sequence). V lost 5 bases, J lost 11 bases, and 12 bases stayed unmatched. This CDR3 is 14 amino acids long. CDR3 sequence reads: CASSPTRDRVDAFF. As DNA, the CDR3 is TGTGCCAGCAGTCCCACCCGGGACAGGGTAGACGCTTTCTTT.

The gene calls are TRBV7-9 and TRBJ2-3; D gene uncertain. Germline loops: CDR1 SEHNR, CDR2 FQNEAQ (reference sequence). V gave up 5 bases and J gave up 4 bases, with 10 bases separating them. The CDR3 is 13 residues long. CDR3 in DNA: TGTGCCAGCAGCCCGAGAGGCGCAGATACGCAGTATTTT. Encoded protein: CASSPRGADTQYF. The entire variable domain, with the rest obtained from reference TRBV7-9 and TRBJ2-3, is as follows: DTGVSQNPRHKITKRGQNVTFRCDPISEHNRLYWYRQTLGQGPEFLTYFQNEAQLEKSRLLSDRFSAERPKGSFSTLEIQRTEQGDSAMYLCASSPRGADTQYFGPGTRLTVL.

The chain joins TRBV15 to TRBJ2-4; D remains unclear. CDR3 length: 16 residues. Germline V CDR1 and CDR2: LNHNV, YYDKDF (reference sequence). V was shortened by 0 bases and J by 1 base, with 10 bases between the two germline ends. CDR3 bases: TGTGCCACCAGCAGAGATTTGAGCAAGGCCAAAAACATTCAGTACTTC. Amino acids: CATSRDLSKAKNIQYF.

The chain is built from TRBV11-2 and TRBJ1-1; no reliable D call. Germline CDR1 and CDR2: SGHAT and FQNNGV. The CDR3 runs to 16 residues. With 0 bases removed from V and 5 bases from J, the gap between germline ends came to 16 bases. The CDR3 is CASSLEQILTGTEAFF. CDR3 in DNA: TGTGCCAGCAGCTTAGAACAGATACTAACCGGGACTGAAGCTTTCTTT. Filled out from reference TRBV11-2 and TRBJ1-1, the complete variable domain reads EAGVAQSPRYKIIEKRQSVAFWCNPISGHATLYWYQQILGQGPKLLIQFQNNGVVDDSQLPKDRFSAERLKGVDSTLKIQPAKLEDSAVYLCASSLEQILTGTEAFFGQGTRLTVV.

The chain links TRBV28 to TRBJ2-2, with a weak D call TRBD1 (7 bases). Germline CDR1 is MDHEN and CDR2 is SYDVKM. The V gene lost 8 bases and the J gene lost 0 bases, with 13 bases spanning the gap. This CDR3 comprises 15 residues. CDR3 sequence reads: CASRPGGTNTGELFF. CDR3 nucleotide sequence: TGTGCCAGCCGTCCAGGGGGGACGAACACCGGGGAGCTGTTTTTT.

The chain couples TRBV5-4 to TRBJ2-5, with D perhaps TRBD2 (6 bases). This CDR3 is built from 14 residues. The germline CDR1 and CDR2 sequences are SGHNT and YYREEE (reference sequence). The V end was cut by 4 bases, the J end by 4 bases, with 14 bases between. The CDR3, as DNA: TGTGCCAGCAGCGGGGGGTCAGGGCCAGAGACCCAGTACTTC. This encodes CASSGGSGPETQYF. The entire variable domain, with the rest obtained from reference TRBV5-4 and TRBJ2-5, is as follows: ETGVTQSPTHLIKTRGQQVTLRCSSQSGHNTVSWYQQALGQGPQFIFQYYREEENGRGNFPPRFSGLQFPNYSSELNVNALELDDSALYLCASSGGSGPETQYFGPGTRLLVL.

This sequence joins TRBV11-3 and TRBJ1-1, with 7 bases fitting TRBD1. Germline V gives CDR1 SGHNT, CDR2 YENEEA. The CDR3 is 17 amino acids. J lost 3 bases, V lost 6 bases, and 16 bases had no gene match. The CDR3 protein is CASRGRDSESRHTEAFF. Here the CDR3 DNA reads TGTGCCAGCAGAGGCCGGGACAGTGAATCGAGGCACACTGAAGCTTTCTTT.

This clone was seen a few times. This chain links TRBV4-3 with TRBJ2-2; D is unclear. The length of the CDR3 is 16 residues. V gave up 0 bases and J gave up 0 bases, with 8 bases separating them. From germline, CDR1 is LGHNA and CDR2 YSLEER. The CDR3 spells CASSQEGYANTGELFF. The CDR3 DNA sequence: TGCGCCAGCAGCCAAGAGGGTTACGCGAACACCGGGGAGCTGTTTTTT.

This chain links TRBV11-1 with TRBJ2-5; TRBD1 matches 9 bases. V lost 5 bases to trimming and J lost 5 bases; unmatched junction nucleotides: 6. The CDR3 consists of 14 residues. Germline CDR1 reads SGHAT; CDR2 reads FQDESV (reference sequence). DNA for the CDR3: TGTGCCAGCAGCCCCGACAGGGGGTGGGAGACCCAGTACTTC. It translates to CASSPDRGWETQYF.

This chain connects TRBV30 to TRBJ2-3; 7 bases are a match to TRBD1. V lost 6 bases and J lost 0; bases outside the gene matches: 3. The CDR3 length is 13 residues. Germline CDR1 GTSNPN, CDR2 SVGIG (reference sequence). In DNA, the CDR3 is TGTGCCTGCTCGGGACAGAGCACAGATACGCAGTATTTT. Translation gives CACSGQSTDTQYF.

The chain employs TRBV19 and TRBJ1-5; D is unresolved. The CDR3 length is 14 residues. CDR1 is LNHDA and CDR2 is SQIVND in the germline V gene (reference sequence). V shed 7 bases and J shed 7 bases, with 17 bases lying between them. Written as DNA, the CDR3 is TGTGCCAGTACTCTCCCGGGGATAAACCAGCCCCAGCATTTT. Translated, it gives CASTLPGINQPQHF.

V and J are TRBV7-2 and TRBJ2-2; TRBD2 aligns across 13 bases. Per germline, CDR1 SGHTA and CDR2 FQGNSA. The junction had 8 bases not matched to a gene; V was cut back by 3 bases and J by 1 base. This CDR3 has 19 amino acids. This CDR3 reads CASSFGTSGVVGNTGELFF. CDR3 nucleotide sequence: TGTGCCAGCAGCTTCGGGACTAGCGGGGTGGTGGGGAACACCGGGGAGCTGTTTTTT.

The rearrangement links TRBV7-2 to TRBJ2-2; D possibly matches TRBD1 or TRBD2 (5 bases each). V shed 1 base and J shed 6 bases, with 9 bases lying between them. The CDR3 has 14 residues. Per the germline V gene, CDR1 is SGHTA and CDR2 is FQGNSA. The CDR3 here is CASSLGGYAGELFF. As DNA, the CDR3 is TGTGCCAGCAGCTTAGGGGGGTACGCCGGGGAGCTGTTTTTT.

This clone was seen just once. The chain links TRBV6-6 to TRBJ1-2; TRBD1 matches at 9 bases. Per the germline V gene, CDR1 is MNHNY and CDR2 is SVGAGI (reference sequence). CDR3 length equals 15 residues. V gave up 0 bases and J gave up 6 bases; unmatched junction bases: 5. For the CDR3, the DNA is TGTGCCAGCAGTTACTCACCCGGGACAGGGAATGGCTACACCTTC. Protein product: CASSYSPGTGNGYTF.

This clone was picked up one time. This chain uses TRBV7-2 with TRBJ2-3; D unresolved. V was cut by 4 bases and J by 0 bases, with 8 bases left in between. Germline V gives CDR1 SGHTA, CDR2 FQGNSA. CDR3 length: 14 amino acids. CDR3 sequence (DNA): TGTGCCAGCAGCTCGCGACGGAGCACAGATACGCAGTATTTT. Its protein is CASSSRRSTDTQYF.

This sequence joins TRBV7-9 and TRBJ1-2; D not certain. CDR1 and CDR2 from the germline V gene are SEHNR and FQNEAQ (reference sequence). V lost 4 bases and J 0 bases, leaving 0 bases between the germline ends. CDR3 size: 11 residues. The CDR3 reads CASSSNYGYTF. The CDR3 region has the DNA TGTGCCAGCAGCTCTAACTATGGCTACACCTTC. The full variable domain, rest sourced from reference TRBV7-9 and TRBJ1-2, is DTGVSQNPRHKITKRGQNVTFRCDPISEHNRLYWYRQTLGQGPEFLTYFQNEAQLEKSRLLSDRFSAERPKGSFSTLEIQRTEQGDSAMYLCASSSNYGYTFGSGTRLTVV.

V and J are TRBV7-9 and TRBJ2-3; 11 bases match TRBD2. Germline CDR1 is SEHNR and CDR2 is FQNEAQ (reference sequence). The CDR3 has 16 residues. The J segment lost 2 bases and the V segment lost 3 bases, leaving 4 bases of the junction unmatched. The CDR3 sequence: CASSFQLAGVTDTQYF. As DNA, the CDR3 is TGTGCCAGCAGCTTTCAACTAGCGGGGGTCACAGATACGCAGTATTTT.

This rearrangement joins TRBV19 to TRBJ2-5, with D perhaps given as TRBD1 or TRBD2 (6 bases each). CDR3 size: 13 residues. In germline, CDR1 is LNHDA, CDR2 SQIVND (reference sequence). Trimming stripped 4 bases from V and 5 bases from J, with 11 bases between. The CDR3: CASSKGGVETQYF. DNA of the CDR3: TGTGCCAGTAGTAAGGGGGGAGTCGAGACCCAGTACTTC. Combining the CDR3 with reference TRBV19 and TRBJ2-5 gives the whole variable domain DGGITQSPKYLFRKEGQNVTLSCEQNLNHDAMYWYRQDPGQGLRLIYYSQIVNDFQKGDIAEGYSVSREKKESFPLTVTSAQKNPTAFYLCASSKGGVETQYFGPGTRLLVL.

This chain uses TRBV2 with TRBJ2-7, with D maybe TRBD2 (5 bases). This CDR3 comprises 13 residues. Deletions cut 5 bases from V and 6 bases from J, with 14 bases between. Germline V gene data show CDR1 as SNHLY and CDR2 as FYNNEI. The CDR3 coding sequence is TGTGCCAGCAGTCGAGTCGGGGAGAGCGAGCAGTACTTC. Its protein product is CASSRVGESEQYF.

This clone was detected once. This chain uses TRBV29-1 with TRBJ2-3; perhaps TRBD2 as D (6 bases). The CDR3 runs to 14 residues. Trimming pared 6 bases from V and 0 bases from J, leaving 13 bases between. Germline V CDR1 and CDR2: SQVTM, ANQGSEA. The DNA for the CDR3 is TGCAGCGTCTTACCGGGACTTAGCACAGATACGCAGTATTTT. This translates into CSVLPGLSTDTQYF.

V gene TRBV7-2 combines with J gene TRBJ2-1, with 7 bases lining up with TRBD2. V lost 1 base, J lost 4 bases, and 7 bases stayed unmatched. The CDR3 covers 16 residues. Per germline, CDR1 SGHTA and CDR2 FQGNSA. The CDR3 region has the DNA TGTGCCAGCAGCTTAGGGGGCGGGAGCTGGTACAATGAGCAGTTCTTC. Amino acids: CASSLGGGSWYNEQFF.